The text below deals with one T cell receptor beta chain. Measured with immunoSEQ multiplex PCR; TCRdb has only the in-frame clones, and not every one. The table lists 21,000 or so clones, about 86% of them singletons, with approximately 30% in the top ten. The data were taken from a study of OX40 agonist ivuxolimab in advanced cancers. The CDR3 loop spans 17 amino acids. Per the germline V gene, CDR1 is LNHDA and CDR2 is SQIVND (reference sequence). The germline V and J ends were trimmed by 8 bases and 5 bases, with 26 bases remaining between them. Sequencing used CD4+ or CD8+ T cells sorted from blood, obtained in a trial of the OX40 agonist ivuxolimab. This TCR was recovered from an adult with an advanced solid tumor such as melanoma, head and neck, liver or kidney cancer. The chain recombines TRBV19 with TRBJ2-3, with a possible D match to TRBD2 (6 bases). The chain's CDR3 is CASQCPRAATGGDTQYF. The CDR3 DNA reads TGTGCCAGTCAGTGCCCCCGGGCGGCCACCGGGGGAGATACGCAGTATTTT.